Listed below are T cell receptor beta chains from one sample, sequenced in a study of STAT3 mutations in large granular lymphocyte leukemia. Profiling relied on immunoSEQ multiplex PCR, and the TCRdb table lists in-frame clones only, not all of them. The sample consists of roughly 40,000 clones, 80% to 90% of them appearing once. The sample comprised PBMCs. The source is a human donor with T large granular lymphocyte leukemia. Some clones in this sample may be carry-over from other donors' samples. Both conserved end residues are part of each CDR3. Fields, in order: J gene, V gene, clone size, D gene, CDR3 protein, CDR3 DNA. The D gene is left open where the match is weak. Part of the rows lack a size; the others show once, few, many or a class for expanded clones.

TRBJ2-7 | TRBV6-6 | NA | NA | CASSYSGESSYEQYF | TGTGCCAGCAGTTACTCAGGAGAGAGCTCCTACGAGCAGTACTTC
TRBJ1-1 | TRBV19 | NA | TRBD1 | CASTKDRGSEAFF | TGTGCCAGTACCAAGGACAGGGGGTCTGAAGCTTTCTTT
TRBJ1-6 | TRBV6-5 | NA | NA | CASRLQFGSPLHF | TGTGCCAGCAGACTCCAGTTTGGTTCACCCCTCCACTTT
TRBJ1-6 | TRBV27 | NA | NA | CASSVLGAGRGSPLHF | TGTGCCAGCAGTGTGCTAGGAGCCGGCCGTGGGTCACCCCTCCACTTT
TRBJ1-5 | TRBV4-2 | once | NA | CASSQDQAGNQPQHF | TGTGCCAGCAGCCAAGATCAGGCGGGCAATCAGCCCCAGCATTTT
TRBJ1-2 | TRBV15 | once | NA | CATSSPFWQVTGYTF | TGTGCCACCAGCAGCCCTTTCTGGCAGGTTACGGGCTACACCTTC
TRBJ1-6 | TRBV9 | few | TRBD1 | CASSAQGVGSPLHF | TGTGCCAGCAGCGCCCAGGGGGTAGGCTCACCCCTCCACTTT
TRBJ2-7 | TRBV5-1 | NA | NA | CASSFHDSLTYEQYF | TGCGCCAGCAGCTTCCATGACAGCCTTACCTACGAGCAGTACTTC
TRBJ1-5 | TRBV6-5 | few | TRBD1 | CASAIIQGAGQPQHF | TGTGCCAGCGCTATCATACAGGGGGCAGGGCAGCCCCAGCATTTT
TRBJ2-2 | TRBV28 | NA | TRBD2 | CASSTPGLAGALVSTGELFF | TGTGCCAGCAGCACACCGGGACTAGCGGGGGCCCTCGTTAGCACCGGGGAGCTGTTTTTT
TRBJ2-1 | TRBV12-5 | NA | NA | CASGFGLNEQFF | TGTGCTAGTGGTTTTGGCCTCAATGAGCAGTTCTTC
TRBJ1-5 | TRBV7-2 | NA | NA | CASSLATGSNQPQHF | TGTGCCAGCAGCTTAGCGACAGGTAGCAATCAGCCCCAGCATTTT
TRBJ1-2 | TRBV5-4 | few | TRBD1 | CASSLGGGTDNYGYTF | TGTGCCAGCAGCTTGGGAGGTGGGACAGATAACTATGGCTACACCTTC
TRBJ1-4 | TRBV7-8 | NA | TRBD1 | CASSLALTGSGEKLFF | TGTGCCAGCAGCTTAGCGCTGACAGGGAGTGGAGAAAAACTGTTTTTT
TRBJ1-6 | TRBV7-9 | NA | NA | CASSLVRASSYNSPLHF | TGTGCCAGCAGCTTAGTTCGGGCGAGCTCCTATAATTCACCCCTCCACTTT
TRBJ2-5 | TRBV11-2 | NA | NA | CASSLDLATETQYF | TGTGCCAGCAGCTTAGATCTAGCGACAGAGACCCAGTACTTC
TRBJ1-5 | TRBV10-3 | medium-sized | TRBD1 | CAISATGGGYSNQPQHF | TGTGCCATCAGCGCGACAGGGGGAGGATATAGCAATCAGCCCCAGCATTTT
TRBJ1-1 | TRBV4-1 | NA | NA | CASSQGGWMTAFF | TGCGCCAGCAGCCAAGGGGGGTGGATGACGGCTTTCTTT
TRBJ2-3 | TRBV5-1 | NA | NA | CASSLDHPGADTQYF | TGCGCCAGCAGCTTAGATCATCCCGGGGCGGATACGCAGTATTTT
TRBJ1-5 | TRBV19 | NA | TRBD1 | CASSIGGTGGNQPQHF | TGTGCCAGTAGTATAGGGGGGACAGGGGGGAATCAGCCCCAGCATTTT
TRBJ2-5 | TRBV30 | NA | NA | CAWSGPQETQYF | TGTGCCTGGAGTGGGCCACAAGAGACCCAGTACTTC
TRBJ1-5 | TRBV4-2 | NA | TRBD1 | CASSQVHAGGNQPQHF | TGTGCCAGCAGCCAAGTTCATGCAGGGGGAAATCAGCCCCAGCATTTT
TRBJ1-6 | TRBV5-4 | NA | NA | CASSPGSSVNSPLHF | TGTGCCAGCAGTCCAGGGAGTTCGGTTAATTCACCCCTCCACTTT
TRBJ1-4 | TRBV2 | few | NA | CASSADIWGEKLFF | TGTGCCAGCAGCGCTGACATATGGGGGGAAAAACTGTTTTTT
TRBJ1-2 | TRBV10-3 | NA | NA | CAISRERGANGYTF | TGTGCCATCAGCAGAGAACGGGGCGCAAATGGCTACACCTTC
TRBJ1-2 | TRBV5-4 | few | TRBD1 | CASSPGTDNYGYTF | TGTGCCAGCAGCCCAGGGACAGATAACTATGGCTACACCTTC
TRBJ1-2 | TRBV30 | once | NA | CAWTTANYGYTF | TGTGCCTGGACGACAGCGAACTATGGCTACACCTTC
TRBJ2-1 | TRBV5-4 | NA | TRBD1 | CASSPGTGGTYNEQFF | TGTGCCAGCAGCCCCGGGACAGGGGGCACCTACAATGAGCAGTTCTTC